This record looks at one TCR beta chain sequence and its context. The authors reverse transcribed about 0.5 to 1 ug RNA with random hexamers. TCRdb fed the immunoSEQ multiplex PCR reads into MiXCR, producing one record per CDR3 protein. Of 200,000 to 250,000 distinct CDR3 sequences detected, 80% to 95% appear once; the ten largest clones hold roughly 0.13%. This sample was included in a study of CD8 T cells in Susac syndrome. This CDR3 spans 16 amino acids. J lost 1 base, V lost 5 bases, and 4 bases had no gene match. Germline V CDR1 and CDR2: SGHTA, FQGTGA. The clonotype comes from a human donor with multiple sclerosis. V is TRBV7-3 and J is TRBJ2-1; 11 bases are a match to TRBD2. Input material: CD8+ T cells from PBMCs. The CDR3 reads CASSTLAGESYNEQFF. Written as DNA, the CDR3 is TGTGCCAGCAGCACACTAGCGGGAGAATCCTACAATGAGCAGTTCTTC.